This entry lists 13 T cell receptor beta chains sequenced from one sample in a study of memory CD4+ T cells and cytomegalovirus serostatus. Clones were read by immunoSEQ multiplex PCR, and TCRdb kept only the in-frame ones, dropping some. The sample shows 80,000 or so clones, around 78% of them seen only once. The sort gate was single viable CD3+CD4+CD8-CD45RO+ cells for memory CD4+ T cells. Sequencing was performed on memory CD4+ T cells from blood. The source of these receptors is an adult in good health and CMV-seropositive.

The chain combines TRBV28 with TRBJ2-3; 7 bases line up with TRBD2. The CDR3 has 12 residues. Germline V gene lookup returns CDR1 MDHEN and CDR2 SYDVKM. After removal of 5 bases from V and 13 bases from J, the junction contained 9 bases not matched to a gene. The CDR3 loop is CASSGGVGREYF. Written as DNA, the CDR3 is TGTGCCAGCAGTGGTGGGGTGGGGAGGGAGTATTTT.

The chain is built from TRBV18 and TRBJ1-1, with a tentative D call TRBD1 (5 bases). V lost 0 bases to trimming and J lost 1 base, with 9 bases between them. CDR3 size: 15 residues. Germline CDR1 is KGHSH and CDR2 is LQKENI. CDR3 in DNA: TGTGCCAGCTCACCACCGGGGGGTGCGAACACTGAAGCTTTCTTT. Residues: CASSPPGGANTEAFF.

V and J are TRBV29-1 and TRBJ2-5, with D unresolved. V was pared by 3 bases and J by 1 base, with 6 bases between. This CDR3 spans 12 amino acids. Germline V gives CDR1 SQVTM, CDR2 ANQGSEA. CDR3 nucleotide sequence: TGCAGCGTTGAGGTTACCCAAGAGACCCAGTACTTC. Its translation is CSVEVTQETQYF. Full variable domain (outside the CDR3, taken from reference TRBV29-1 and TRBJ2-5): SAVISQKPSRDICQRGTSLTIQCQVDSQVTMMFWYRQQPGQSLTLIATANQGSEATYESGFVIDKFPISRPNLTFSTLTVSNMSPEDSSIYLCSVEVTQETQYFGPGTRLLVL.

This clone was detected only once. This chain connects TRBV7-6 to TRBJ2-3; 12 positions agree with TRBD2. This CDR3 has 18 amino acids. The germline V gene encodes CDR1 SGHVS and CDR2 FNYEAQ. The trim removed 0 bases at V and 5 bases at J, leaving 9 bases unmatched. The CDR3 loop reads CASSLARRASGREDTQYF. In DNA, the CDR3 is TGTGCCAGCAGCTTAGCCCGAAGGGCTAGCGGGAGGGAAGATACGCAGTATTTT.

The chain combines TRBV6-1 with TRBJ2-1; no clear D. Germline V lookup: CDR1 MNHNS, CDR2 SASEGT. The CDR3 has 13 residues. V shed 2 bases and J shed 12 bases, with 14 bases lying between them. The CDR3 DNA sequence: TGTGCCAGCAGTGAATTAGAGCTGCTTGGGCAGTTCTTC. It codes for CASSELELLGQFF.

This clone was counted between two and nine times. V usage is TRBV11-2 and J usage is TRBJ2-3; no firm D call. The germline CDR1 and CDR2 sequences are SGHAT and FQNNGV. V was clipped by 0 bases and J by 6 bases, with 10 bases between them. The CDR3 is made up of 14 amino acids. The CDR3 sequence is CASSLDLTMDTQYF. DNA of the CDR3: TGTGCCAGCAGCTTAGATCTTACTATGGATACGCAGTATTTT.

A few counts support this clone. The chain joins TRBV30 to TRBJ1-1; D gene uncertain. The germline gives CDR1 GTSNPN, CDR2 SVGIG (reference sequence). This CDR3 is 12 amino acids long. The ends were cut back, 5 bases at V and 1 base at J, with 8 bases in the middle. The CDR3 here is CAWDIGNTEAFF. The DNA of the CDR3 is TGTGCCTGGGACATAGGGAACACTGAAGCTTTCTTT.

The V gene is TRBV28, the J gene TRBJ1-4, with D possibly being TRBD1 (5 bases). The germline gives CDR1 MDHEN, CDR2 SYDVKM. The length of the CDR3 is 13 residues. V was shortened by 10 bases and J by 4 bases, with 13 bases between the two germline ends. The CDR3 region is CAIEGRSNEKLFF. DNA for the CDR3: TGTGCCATAGAGGGACGGAGTAATGAAAAACTGTTTTTT. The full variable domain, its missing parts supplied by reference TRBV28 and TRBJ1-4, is DVKVTQSSRYLVKRTGEKVFLECVQDMDHENMFWYRQDPGLGLRLIYFSYDVKMKEKGDIPEGYSVSREKKERFSLILESASTNQTSMYLCAIEGRSNEKLFFGSGTQLSVL.

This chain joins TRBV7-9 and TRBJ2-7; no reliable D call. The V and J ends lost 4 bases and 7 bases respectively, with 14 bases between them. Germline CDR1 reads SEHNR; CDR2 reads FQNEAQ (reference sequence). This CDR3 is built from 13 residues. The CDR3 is CASSSDQDGEQYF. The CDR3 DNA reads TGTGCCAGCAGCTCCGACCAGGACGGGGAGCAGTACTTC. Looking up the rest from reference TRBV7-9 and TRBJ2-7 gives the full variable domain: DTGVSQNPRHKITKRGQNVTFRCDPISEHNRLYWYRQTLGQGPEFLTYFQNEAQLEKSRLLSDRFSAERPKGSFSTLEIQRTEQGDSAMYLCASSSDQDGEQYFGPGTRLTVT.

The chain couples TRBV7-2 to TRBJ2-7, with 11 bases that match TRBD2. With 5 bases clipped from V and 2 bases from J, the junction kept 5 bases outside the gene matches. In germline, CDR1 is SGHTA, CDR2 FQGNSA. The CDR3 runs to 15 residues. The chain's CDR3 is CASSRTSGPTYEQYV. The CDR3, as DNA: TGTGCCAGCAGCCGGACTAGCGGGCCCACCTACGAGCAGTACGTC.

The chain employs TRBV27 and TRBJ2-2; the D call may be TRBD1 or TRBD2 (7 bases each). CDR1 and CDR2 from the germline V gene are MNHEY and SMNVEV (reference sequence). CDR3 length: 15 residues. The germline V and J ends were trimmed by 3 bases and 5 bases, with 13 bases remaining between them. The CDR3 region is CASSFRGGRTGELFF. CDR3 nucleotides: TGTGCCAGCAGTTTCAGGGGGGGAAGAACCGGGGAGCTGTTTTTT.

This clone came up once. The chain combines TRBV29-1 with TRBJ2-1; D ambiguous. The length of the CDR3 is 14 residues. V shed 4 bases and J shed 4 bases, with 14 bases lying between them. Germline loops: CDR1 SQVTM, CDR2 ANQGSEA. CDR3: CSVGELNGYNEQFF. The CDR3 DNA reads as TGCAGCGTTGGTGAGCTAAATGGGTACAATGAGCAGTTCTTC.

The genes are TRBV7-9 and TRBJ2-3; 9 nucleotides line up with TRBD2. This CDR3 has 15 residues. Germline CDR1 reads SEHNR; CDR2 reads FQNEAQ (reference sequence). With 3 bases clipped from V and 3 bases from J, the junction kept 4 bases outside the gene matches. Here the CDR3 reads CASSLTLAGTDTQYF. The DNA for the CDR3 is TGTGCCAGCAGCTTGACCCTAGCGGGGACAGATACGCAGTATTTT.